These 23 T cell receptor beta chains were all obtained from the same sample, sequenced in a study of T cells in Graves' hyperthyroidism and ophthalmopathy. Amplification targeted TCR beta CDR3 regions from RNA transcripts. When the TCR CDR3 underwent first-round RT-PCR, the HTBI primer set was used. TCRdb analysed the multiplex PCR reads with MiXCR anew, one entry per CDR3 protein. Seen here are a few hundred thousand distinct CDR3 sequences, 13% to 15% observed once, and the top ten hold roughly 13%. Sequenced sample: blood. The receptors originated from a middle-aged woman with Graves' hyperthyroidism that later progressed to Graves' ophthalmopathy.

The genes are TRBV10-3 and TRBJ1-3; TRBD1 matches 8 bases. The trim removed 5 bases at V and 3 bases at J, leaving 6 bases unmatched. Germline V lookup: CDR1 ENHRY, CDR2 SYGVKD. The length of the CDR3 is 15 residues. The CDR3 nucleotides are TGTGCCATCAGTAACGACAGGGGCGATGGAAACACCATATATTTT. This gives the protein CAISNDRGDGNTIYF.

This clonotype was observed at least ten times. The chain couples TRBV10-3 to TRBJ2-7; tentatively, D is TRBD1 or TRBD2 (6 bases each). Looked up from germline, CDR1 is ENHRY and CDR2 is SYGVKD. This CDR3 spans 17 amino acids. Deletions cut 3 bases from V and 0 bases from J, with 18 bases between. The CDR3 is CAISDPVGGETSYEQYF. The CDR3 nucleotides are TGTGCCATCAGTGACCCGGTCGGGGGCGAGACCTCCTACGAGCAGTACTTC.

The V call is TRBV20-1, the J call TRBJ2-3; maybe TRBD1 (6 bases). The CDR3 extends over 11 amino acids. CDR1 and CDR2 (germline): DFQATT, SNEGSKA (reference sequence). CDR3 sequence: CSWGLTDTQYF. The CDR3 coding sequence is TGCTCGTGGGGGCTCACAGATACGCAGTATTTT.

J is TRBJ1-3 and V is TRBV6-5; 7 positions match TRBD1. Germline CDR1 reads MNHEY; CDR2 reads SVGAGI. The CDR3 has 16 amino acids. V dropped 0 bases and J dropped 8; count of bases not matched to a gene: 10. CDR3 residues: CASSYSSGTASYTIYF. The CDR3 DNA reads TGTGCCAGCAGTTACTCGTCCGGGACAGCGTCGTACACCATATATTTT.

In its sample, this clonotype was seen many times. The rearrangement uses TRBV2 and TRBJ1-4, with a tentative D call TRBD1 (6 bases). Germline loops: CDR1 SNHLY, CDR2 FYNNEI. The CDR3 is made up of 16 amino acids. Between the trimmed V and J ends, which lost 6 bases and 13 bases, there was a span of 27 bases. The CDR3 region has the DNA TGTGCCAGCAGGGGTCTGGCCGGGACACTGGGCGAAGGACTGTTTTTT. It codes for CASRGLAGTLGEGLFF.

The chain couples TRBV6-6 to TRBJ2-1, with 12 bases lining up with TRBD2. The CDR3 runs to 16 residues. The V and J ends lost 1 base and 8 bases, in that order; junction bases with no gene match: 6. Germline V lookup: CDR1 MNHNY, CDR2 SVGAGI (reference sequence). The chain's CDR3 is CASSYLALAGGHEQFF. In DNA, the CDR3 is TGTGCCAGCAGTTACTTAGCACTAGCGGGAGGACATGAGCAGTTCTTC.

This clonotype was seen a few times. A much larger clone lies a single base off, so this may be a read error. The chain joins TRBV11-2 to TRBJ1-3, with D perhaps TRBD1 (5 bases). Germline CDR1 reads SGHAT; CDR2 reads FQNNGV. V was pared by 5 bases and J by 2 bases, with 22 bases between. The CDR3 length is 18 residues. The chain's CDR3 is CASSLYLKQDIPGNTIYF. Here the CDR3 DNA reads TGTGCCAGCAGCCTGTACCTTAAACAGGACATCCCTGGAAACACCATATATTTT.

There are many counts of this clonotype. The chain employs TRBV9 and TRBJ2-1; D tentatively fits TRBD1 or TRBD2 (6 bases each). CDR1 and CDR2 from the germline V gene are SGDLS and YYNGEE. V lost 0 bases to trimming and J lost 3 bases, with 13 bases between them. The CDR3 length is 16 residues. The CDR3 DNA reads TGTGCCAGCAGCGTAGCACCGGGGGCTAACTACAATGAGCAGTTCTTC. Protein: CASSVAPGANYNEQFF.

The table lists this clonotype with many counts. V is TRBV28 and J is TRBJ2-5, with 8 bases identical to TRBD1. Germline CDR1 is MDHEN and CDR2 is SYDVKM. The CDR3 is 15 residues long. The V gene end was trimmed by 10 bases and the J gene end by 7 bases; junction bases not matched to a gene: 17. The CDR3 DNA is TGTGCCATCAAGACACGGACAGGGCCGCTGGGGACCCAGTACTTC. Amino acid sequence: CAIKTRTGPLGTQYF.

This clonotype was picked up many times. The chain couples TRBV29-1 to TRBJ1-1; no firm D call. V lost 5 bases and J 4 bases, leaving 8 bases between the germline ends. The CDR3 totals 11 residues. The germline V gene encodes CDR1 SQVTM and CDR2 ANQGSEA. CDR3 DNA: TGCAGCGTTCGGCGGGCCACTGAAGCTTTCTTT. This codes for CSVRRATEAFF. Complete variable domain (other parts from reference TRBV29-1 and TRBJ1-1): SAVISQKPSRDICQRGTSLTIQCQVDSQVTMMFWYRQQPGQSLTLIATANQGSEATYESGFVIDKFPISRPNLTFSTLTVSNMSPEDSSIYLCSVRRATEAFFGQGTRLTVV.

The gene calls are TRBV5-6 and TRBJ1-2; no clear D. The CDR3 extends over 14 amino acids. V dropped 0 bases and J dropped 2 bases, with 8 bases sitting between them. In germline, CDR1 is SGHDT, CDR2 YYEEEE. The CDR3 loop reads CASSLGLVNYGYTF. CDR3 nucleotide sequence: TGTGCCAGCAGCTTGGGCTTGGTCAACTATGGCTACACCTTC.

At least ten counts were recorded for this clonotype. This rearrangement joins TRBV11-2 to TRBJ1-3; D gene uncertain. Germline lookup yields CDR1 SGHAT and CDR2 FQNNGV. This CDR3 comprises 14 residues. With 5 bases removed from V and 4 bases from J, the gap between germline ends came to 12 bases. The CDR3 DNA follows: TGTGCCAGCAGCGACTGGAAAGAGGGAAACACCATATATTTT. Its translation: CASSDWKEGNTIYF. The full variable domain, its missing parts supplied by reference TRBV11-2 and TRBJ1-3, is EAGVAQSPRYKIIEKRQSVAFWCNPISGHATLYWYQQILGQGPKLLIQFQNNGVVDDSQLPKDRFSAERLKGVDSTLKIQPAKLEDSAVYLCASSDWKEGNTIYFGEGSWLTVV.

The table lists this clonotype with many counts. This CDR3 is CASIPGASLATDTQYF. The CDR3 nucleotides are TGTGCCAGCATCCCCGGGGCTTCGTTGGCCACAGATACGCAGTATTTT. The chain is built from TRBV11-2 and TRBJ2-3; D tentatively fits TRBD1 or TRBD2 (5 bases each). This CDR3 has 16 residues. Germline CDR1 SGHAT, CDR2 FQNNGV. Trimming pared 7 bases from V and 2 bases from J, leaving 19 bases between.

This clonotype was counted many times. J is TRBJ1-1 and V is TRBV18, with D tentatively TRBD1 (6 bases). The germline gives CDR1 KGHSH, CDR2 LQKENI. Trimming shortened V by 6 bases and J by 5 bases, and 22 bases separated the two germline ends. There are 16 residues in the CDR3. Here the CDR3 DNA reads TGTGCCAGCTCCCTTCTCGGGACATTCTGGGGTACTGAAGCTTTCTTT. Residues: CASSLLGTFWGTEAFF.

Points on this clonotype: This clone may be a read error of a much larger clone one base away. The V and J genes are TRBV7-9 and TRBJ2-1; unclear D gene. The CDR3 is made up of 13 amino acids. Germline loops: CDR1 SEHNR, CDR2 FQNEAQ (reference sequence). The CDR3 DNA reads TGTGCCAGCAGCGGAAGCTCCTACGATGAGCAGTTCTTC. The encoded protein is CASSGSSYDEQFF.

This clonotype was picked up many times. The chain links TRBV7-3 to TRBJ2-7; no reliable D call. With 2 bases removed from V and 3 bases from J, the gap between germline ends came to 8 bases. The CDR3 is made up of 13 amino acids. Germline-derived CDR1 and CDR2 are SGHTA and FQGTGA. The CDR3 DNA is TGTGCCAGCAGCTTACGACCAGGCTACGAGCAGTACTTC. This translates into CASSLRPGYEQYF.

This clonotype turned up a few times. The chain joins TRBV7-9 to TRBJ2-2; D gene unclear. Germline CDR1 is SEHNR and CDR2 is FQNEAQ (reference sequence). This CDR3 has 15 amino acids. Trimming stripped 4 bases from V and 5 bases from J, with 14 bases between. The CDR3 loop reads CASSSTSRRTGELFF. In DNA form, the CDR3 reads TGTGCCAGCAGCTCCACATCTAGAAGAACCGGGGAGCTGTTTTTT.

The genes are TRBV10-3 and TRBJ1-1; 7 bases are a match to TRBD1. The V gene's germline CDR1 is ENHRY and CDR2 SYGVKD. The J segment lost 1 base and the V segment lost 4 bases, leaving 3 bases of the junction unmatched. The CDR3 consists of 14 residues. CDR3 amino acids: CAISGDRENTEAFF. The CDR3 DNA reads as TGTGCCATCAGTGGTGACAGGGAGAACACTGAAGCTTTCTTT.

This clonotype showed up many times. The CDR3 region has the DNA TGCAGCGTTGAACGGGACACAGATACGCAGTATTTT. Translating it yields CSVERDTDTQYF. J is TRBJ2-3 and V is TRBV29-1; tentative D call: TRBD2 (5 bases). Germline assignment: CDR1 SQVTM and CDR2 ANQGSEA. CDR3 length: 12 amino acids. Trimming removed 2 bases from V and 2 bases from J, with 5 bases in between.

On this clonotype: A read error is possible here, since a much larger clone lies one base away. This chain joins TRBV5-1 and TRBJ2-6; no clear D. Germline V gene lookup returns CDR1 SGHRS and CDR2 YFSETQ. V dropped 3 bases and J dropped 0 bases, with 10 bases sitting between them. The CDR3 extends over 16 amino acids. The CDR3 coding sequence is TGCGCCAGCAGCTGCGGACCGAGCTCTGGGGCCAACGTCCTGACTTTC. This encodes CASSCGPSSGANVLTF.

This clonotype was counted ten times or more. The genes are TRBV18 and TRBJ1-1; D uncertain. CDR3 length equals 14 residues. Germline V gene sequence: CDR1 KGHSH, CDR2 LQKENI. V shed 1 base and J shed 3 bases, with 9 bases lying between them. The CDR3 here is CASSPQERYTEAFF. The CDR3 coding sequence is TGTGCCAGCTCACCACAGGAACGGTACACTGAAGCTTTCTTT.

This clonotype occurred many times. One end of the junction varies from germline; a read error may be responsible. This chain's CDR3 is CASSVGTTYEQYF. CDR3 nucleotide sequence: TGTGCCAGCAGCGTTGGGACAACCTACGAACAGTACTTC. The chain uses TRBV2 and TRBJ2-7; the D gene is possibly TRBD1 (6 bases). CDR1 is SNHLY and CDR2 is FYNNEI in the germline V gene. The length of the CDR3 is 13 residues.

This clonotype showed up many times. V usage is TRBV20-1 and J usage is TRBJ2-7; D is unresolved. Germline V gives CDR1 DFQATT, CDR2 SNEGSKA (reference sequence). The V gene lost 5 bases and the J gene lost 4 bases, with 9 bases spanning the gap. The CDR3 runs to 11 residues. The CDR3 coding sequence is TGCAGTGCTCGGAGAGCTTACGAGCAGTACTTC. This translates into CSARRAYEQYF.